The 26 T cell receptor beta chains given below trace back to one sample, sequenced in a study of beta chain features in type 1 diabetes. General study findings and limits: In every one of the four CD4+ subsets, TCRB CDR3s were moderately but significantly shorter in Type 1 diabetes patients.

Every bit of the isolated RNA underwent reverse transcription, so sequencing read expressed TCRB transcripts. Some clones are missing from TCRdb's copy, which holds only in-frame ones; the method was immunoSEQ multiplex PCR. The sample yields about 280,000 clones, 14% to 15% seen once. These TCRs are of unknown antigen specificity. The source material was naive CD4+ T cells from blood. All receptors derive from a man aged 18-30 years with type 1 diabetes.

This clone was recorded a few times. The chain is built from TRBV5-4 and TRBJ2-3; 7 bases are shared with TRBD2. With V trimmed by 4 bases and J by 0 bases, 11 bases remained unmatched. CDR1 SGHNT and CDR2 YYREEE come from the germline V gene (reference sequence). The CDR3 contains 17 residues. The CDR3 here is CASSIKRGGLSTDTQYF. The CDR3 nucleotides are TGTGCCAGCAGCATCAAGCGGGGCGGGCTGAGCACAGATACGCAGTATTTT.

The rearrangement links TRBV29-1 to TRBJ2-1; 8 nucleotides match TRBD1. CDR1 is SQVTM, CDR2 ANQGSEA, per germline. V shed 3 bases and J 6 bases; nucleotides not matched to a gene: 4. This CDR3 is built from 13 residues. The CDR3 coding sequence is TGCAGCGTTGAGGGGCAGGGGGCCAATGAGCAGTTCTTC. This translates into CSVEGQGANEQFF.

This clone showed up just a few times. The J gene is TRBJ2-1, the V gene TRBV2, with D maybe TRBD1 (5 bases). The CDR3 sequence is 13 residues long. The V and J ends lost 6 bases and 3 bases respectively, with 9 bases between them. Germline V lookup: CDR1 SNHLY, CDR2 FYNNEI. The CDR3 nucleotides read TGTGCCAGCAGCGACGACAGCTACAATGAGCAGTTCTTC. This gives the protein CASSDDSYNEQFF.

The chain couples TRBV29-1 to TRBJ2-7, with 10 bases identical to TRBD1. The CDR3 runs to 14 residues. Germline trimming cut 7 bases from V and 3 bases from J; bases unmatched to any gene: 9. CDR1 is SQVTM, CDR2 ANQGSEA, per germline. CDR3 sequence reads: CSAASGQGRYEQYF. DNA of the CDR3: TGCAGCGCGGCGTCGGGACAGGGGCGCTACGAGCAGTACTTC.

The genes are TRBV29-1 and TRBJ1-1, with D tentatively TRBD1 (6 bases). The CDR3 is made up of 15 amino acids. Germline V gene sequence: CDR1 SQVTM, CDR2 ANQGSEA. Trimming stripped 1 base from V and 1 base from J, with 13 bases between. The CDR3 loop reads CSVEAQGYRNTEAFF. The CDR3 DNA follows: TGCAGCGTTGAAGCCCAGGGGTACAGGAACACTGAAGCTTTCTTT.

The chain joins TRBV2 to TRBJ1-1, with a possible D match to TRBD1 (6 bases). The CDR3 is 13 residues long. V was clipped by 6 bases and J by 5 bases, with 13 bases between them. CDR1 is SNHLY, CDR2 FYNNEI, per germline. The CDR3 DNA follows: TGTGCCAGCAGCACAGGGCAGGGGACTGAAGCTTTCTTT. It codes for CASSTGQGTEAFF.

The rearrangement joins TRBV6-5 to TRBJ2-1; TRBD2 might be the D (5 bases). The CDR3 loop spans 15 amino acids. V was shortened by 4 bases and J by 10 bases, with 20 bases between the two germline ends. CDR1 MNHEY and CDR2 SVGAGI come from the germline V gene. The CDR3, as DNA: TGTGCCAGCAGTTTAGCACCATCCCGCGGCGGGGAGCAGTTCTTC. Protein: CASSLAPSRGGEQFF.

This clone has a handful of counts. V usage is TRBV5-1 and J usage is TRBJ2-2; 10 nucleotides line up with TRBD2. Germline CDR1 reads SGHRS; CDR2 reads YFSETQ. The CDR3 is 16 residues long. V dropped 2 bases and J dropped 0; count of bases not matched to a gene: 1. This CDR3 is CASSFSGGTNTGELFF. CDR3 nucleotide sequence: TGCGCCAGCAGCTTTAGCGGGGGGACGAACACCGGGGAGCTGTTTTTT. Using reference TRBV5-1 and TRBJ2-2 for the parts outside the CDR3, the full variable domain is KAGVTQTPRYLIKTRGQQVTLSCSPISGHRSVSWYQQTPGQGLQFLFEYFSETQRNKGNFPGRFSGRQFSNSRSEMNVSTLELGDSALYLCASSFSGGTNTGELFFGEGSRLTVL.

This chain links TRBV5-1 with TRBJ1-1, with 7 bases fitting TRBD1. The CDR3 contains 14 residues. Germline V lookup: CDR1 SGHRS, CDR2 YFSETQ. J gave up 5 bases and V 4 bases, and 8 bases lay outside the gene matches. DNA of the CDR3: TGCGCCAGCAGCCTTACTTCACAGGGGACTGAAGCTTTCTTT. Translation gives CASSLTSQGTEAFF.

This clone has just a few counts. This sequence joins TRBV6-5 and TRBJ2-3, with 7 bases aligning to TRBD1. The CDR3 has 14 residues. Germline loops: CDR1 MNHEY, CDR2 SVGAGI. The junction had 4 bases not matched to a gene; V was cut back by 6 bases and J by 1 base. The CDR3 loop reads CASRTGTGTDTQYF. CDR3 DNA: TGTGCCAGCAGGACCGGGACAGGCACAGATACGCAGTATTTT.

This clone was detected only a few times. J is TRBJ1-5 and V is TRBV6-1; the match to TRBD1 covers 8 bases. V dropped 11 bases and J dropped 4; count of bases not matched to a gene: 1. Germline CDR1 and CDR2: MNHNS and SASEGT. The CDR3 runs 11 residues. As DNA, the CDR3 is TGTGCCCGGACAGGGAATCAGCCCCAGCATTTT. This encodes CARTGNQPQHF.

This clone has a handful of counts. CDR3 protein: CASSPEVEQYF. The CDR3 bases are TGTGCCAGCAGCCCAGAGGTCGAGCAGTACTTC. The chain carries TRBV6-6 and TRBJ2-7; the D is unclear. The V and J ends lost 6 bases and 6 bases respectively, with 9 bases between them. Germline V CDR1 and CDR2: MNHNY, SVGAGI (reference sequence). The CDR3 consists of 11 residues.

The rearrangement uses TRBV2 and TRBJ2-3; the D gene is possibly TRBD1 (6 bases). The V end was cut by 5 bases, the J end by 2 bases, with 17 bases between. CDR3 size: 16 residues. Germline V lookup: CDR1 SNHLY, CDR2 FYNNEI. CDR3 sequence: CASSQLGTRLTDTQYF. The CDR3 bases are TGTGCCAGCAGTCAACTTGGGACACGCCTCACAGATACGCAGTATTTT.

CDR3 sequence reads: CASSLAYRQEQYF. The DNA of the CDR3 is TGTGCCAGCAGCTTAGCTTACAGGCAAGAGCAGTACTTC. The chain carries TRBV7-2 and TRBJ2-7, with D possibly matching TRBD1 (5 bases). This CDR3 is built from 13 residues. Deletions cut 0 bases from V and 7 bases from J, with 10 bases between. In germline, CDR1 is SGHTA, CDR2 FQGNSA.

The chain couples TRBV6-6 to TRBJ2-1, with 8 bases fitting TRBD1. V shed 11 bases, J shed 3 bases, and the junction held 6 bases outside the gene matches. The CDR3 is 13 amino acids. Germline V CDR1 and CDR2: MNHNY, SVGAGI (reference sequence). The CDR3 sequence is CAGSGQGYNEQFF. DNA of the CDR3: TGTGCCGGGAGTGGACAGGGCTACAATGAGCAGTTCTTC.

This clone has just a few counts. V gene TRBV27 combines with J gene TRBJ2-1; 10 positions agree with TRBD2. Losses at the gene ends were 8 bases for V and 5 bases for J; bases not matched to a gene: 12. CDR1 is MNHEY, CDR2 SMNVEV, per germline (reference sequence). CDR3 length equals 16 residues. CDR3 nucleotide sequence: TGTGCCAGCCACTCCGCGGGGCTAGCGGGGGACAATGAGCAGTTCTTC. It translates to CASHSAGLAGDNEQFF.

In its sample, this clone was seen a few times. Here the CDR3 reads CASSFGGSQETQYF. In nucleotides, the CDR3 is TGTGCCAGCAGCTTTGGAGGATCCCAAGAGACCCAGTACTTC. The V and J genes are TRBV5-5 and TRBJ2-5; a possible D gene is TRBD2 (5 bases). Germline V gives CDR1 SGHKS, CDR2 YYEKEE (reference sequence). The CDR3 has 14 amino acids. Trimming took 2 bases from V and 1 from J, leaving 9 bases between them.

This clone has only a few counts. This chain joins TRBV10-3 and TRBJ2-1, with TRBD1 matching over 9 bases. J was trimmed by 5 bases and V by 10 bases; bases with no gene match: 9. CDR1 ENHRY and CDR2 SYGVKD come from the germline V gene. CDR3 length: 14 residues. This CDR3 reads CASSPGQGNNEQFF. The CDR3 coding sequence is TGTGCCAGCAGCCCGGGACAGGGAAACAATGAGCAGTTCTTC.

This clone was seen a few times. V and J are TRBV10-3 and TRBJ2-7; 7 positions agree with TRBD1. The CDR3 is made up of 14 amino acids. V was clipped by 4 bases and J by 7 bases; unmatched bases: 10. Germline lookup yields CDR1 ENHRY and CDR2 SYGVKD. The CDR3 bases are TGTGCCATCAGTGGGAGGACAGGCACGCGGGAGCAGTACTTC. Residues: CAISGRTGTREQYF.

This clone was counted a few times. CDR3: CSVALTENTEAFF. The CDR3 nucleotides are TGCAGCGTTGCCCTGACAGAGAACACTGAAGCTTTCTTT. The chain combines TRBV29-1 with TRBJ1-1; possibly TRBD1 for D (5 bases). There are 13 residues in the CDR3. Trimming shortened V by 4 bases and J by 1 base, and 10 bases separated the two germline ends. Germline assignment: CDR1 SQVTM and CDR2 ANQGSEA.

This clone was detected a few times. J is TRBJ2-2 and V is TRBV14; D remains unclear. V lost 6 bases to trimming and J lost 3 bases, with 5 bases between them. Germline values: CDR1 SGHDN, CDR2 FVKESK. The CDR3 extends over 12 amino acids. The CDR3 loop is CASSYYTGELFF. DNA for the CDR3: TGTGCCAGCAGTTATTACACCGGGGAGCTGTTTTTT.

The V gene is TRBV4-3, the J gene TRBJ2-7; the match to TRBD1 covers 9 bases. The CDR3 spans 14 residues. Germline values: CDR1 LGHNA, CDR2 YSLEER. After removal of 6 bases from V and 3 bases from J, the junction contained 6 bases not matched to a gene. The CDR3 DNA follows: TGCGCCAGCAGTCGCGACAGGGGGAACTACGAGCAGTACTTC. Its protein product is CASSRDRGNYEQYF.

The J gene is TRBJ2-7, the V gene TRBV7-9, with TRBD1 matching 9 bases. The CDR3 is 12 residues long. Germline trimming cut 5 bases from V and 7 bases from J; bases unmatched to any gene: 3. CDR1 is SEHNR and CDR2 is FQNEAQ in the germline V gene (reference sequence). This chain's CDR3 is CASSRTGEEQYF. CDR3 nucleotides: TGTGCCAGCAGCCGGACAGGGGAGGAGCAGTACTTC.

The rearrangement joins TRBV29-1 to TRBJ2-3, with 8 bases fitting TRBD1. Unmatched junction bases numbered 7, after V lost 6 bases and J lost 2 bases. This CDR3 is 14 amino acids long. Germline V gives CDR1 SQVTM, CDR2 ANQGSEA. The CDR3 here is CSVATGVYTDTQYF. CDR3 sequence (DNA): TGCAGCGTGGCGACAGGGGTCTACACAGATACGCAGTATTTT.

This clone was seen only a few times. The V gene is TRBV5-1, the J gene TRBJ2-5, with TRBD2 identical over 9 bases. V trimming: 3 bases; J trimming: 2 bases; junction bases outside the gene matches: 5. This CDR3 has 15 amino acids. Germline V gene lookup returns CDR1 SGHRS and CDR2 YFSETQ. CDR3 protein: CASSWRTSEQETQYF. As DNA, the CDR3 is TGCGCCAGCAGCTGGAGGACTAGCGAGCAAGAGACCCAGTACTTC.

The table lists this clone with a few counts. The rearrangement links TRBV9 to TRBJ1-2; D is perhaps TRBD1 (5 bases). The germline V and J ends were trimmed by 4 bases and 6 bases, with 16 bases remaining between them. The germline gives CDR1 SGDLS, CDR2 YYNGEE. This CDR3 is 14 amino acids long. The CDR3 loop is CASSPQGLQHGYTF. CDR3 in DNA: TGTGCCAGCAGCCCCCAGGGACTTCAACATGGCTACACCTTC.